The rows below give T cell receptor beta chains drawn from one sample of a study of T cells in Graves' hyperthyroidism and ophthalmopathy. TCRdb re-called the multiplex PCR reads through MiXCR, storing one row per CDR3 protein. This table holds hundreds of thousands of distinct CDR3 sequences, approximately 15% found once. Sequencing used blood. The receptors here all came from a woman younger than 30 with Graves' hyperthyroidism. CDR3s include the opening cysteine and the closing phenylalanine or tryptophan. The D gene is left open where the match is weak. Part of the rows lack a size; the others show once, few, many or a class for expanded clones.

clone_size | d_call | j_call | v_call | cdr3_aa | cdr3_nt
many | TRBD2 | TRBJ2-1 | TRBV11-1 | CASSLASGRYNEQFF | TGTGCCAGCAGCTTGGCTAGCGGGAGGTACAATGAGCAGTTCTTC
- | - | TRBJ1-1 | TRBV29-1 | CSVEVGDRGRYTEAFF | TGCAGCGTTGAAGTCGGAGATCGGGGGCGGTATACTGAAGCTTTCTTT
few | - | TRBJ2-1 | TRBV5-4 | CASSSQISREAPLYNEQFF | TGTGCCAGCAGCTCACAAATTTCTAGGGAGGCCCCTCTTTACAATGAGCAGTTCTTC
many | TRBD1 | TRBJ2-7 | TRBV7-9 | CASTEGQGSSYEQYF | TGTGCCAGCACCGAAGGACAGGGGAGCTCCTACGAGCAGTACTTC
- | - | TRBJ1-5 | TRBV19 | CASSLGEWRGRSNQPQHF | TGTGCCAGTAGCTTGGGGGAGTGGAGGGGACGTAGCAATCAGCCCCAGCATTTT
many | - | TRBJ2-1 | TRBV7-2 | CASRGDNTYNEQFF | TGTGCCAGCAGGGGGGACAATACCTACAATGAGCAGTTCTTC
- | TRBD2 | TRBJ2-1 | TRBV24-1 | CATSGSGASGRASPEQFF | TGTGCCACCAGTGGTTCCGGGGCTAGCGGGAGGGCGAGCCCTGAGCAGTTCTTC
few | TRBD1 | TRBJ1-2 | TRBV7-9 | CASSLTGEANYGYTF | TGTGCCAGCAGCCTCACAGGGGAAGCTAACTATGGCTACACCTTC
- | TRBD2 | TRBJ2-2 | TRBV6-1 | CASSPPMGLAGKTGELFF | TGTGCCAGCAGCCCTCCTATGGGACTAGCGGGAAAAACCGGGGAGCTGTTTTTT
- | TRBD2 | TRBJ2-1 | TRBV9 | CASSVGAGEGSYNEQFF | TGTGCCAGCAGCGTAGGAGCGGGAGAAGGGTCCTACAATGAGCAGTTCTTC
many | TRBD1 | TRBJ1-5 | TRBV28 | CASRLDRGLSQPQHF | TGTGCCAGCAGATTAGACAGGGGGCTTTCCCAGCCCCAGCATTTT
many | - | TRBJ1-5 | TRBV2 | CASSQVGGGQPQHF | TGTGCCAGCAGTCAGGTGGGGGGGGGACAGCCCCAGCATTTT
many | - | TRBJ2-2 | TRBV3-1 | CASSQARRTGGDTGELFF | TGTGCCAGCAGCCAAGCCAGACGGACAGGAGGGGACACCGGGGAGCTGTTTTTT
- | TRBD1 | TRBJ1-2 | TRBV20-1 | CSARDRINYGYTF | TGCAGTGCTCGGGACAGGATAAACTATGGCTACACCTTC
many | TRBD1 | TRBJ2-1 | TRBV28 | CASSLGRGQGWYNEQFF | TGTGCCAGCAGCCTCGGTCGGGGACAGGGGTGGTACAATGAGCAGTTCTTC
few | - | TRBJ1-5 | TRBV19 | CASGPIGPQPQHF | TGTGCCAGTGGCCCGATAGGTCCTCAGCCCCAGCATTTT
many | - | TRBJ1-2 | TRBV20-1 | CSANNINYGYTF | TGCAGTGCTAACAACATTAACTATGGCTACACCTTC
- | - | TRBJ2-2 | TRBV11-2 | CASSSRRGQDTGELLF | TGTGCCAGCAGCTCCAGACGGGGGCAGGACACCGGGGAGCTGCTTTTT
many | - | TRBJ2-1 | TRBV5-1 | CASSWDPSTDEQFF | TGCGCCAGCAGCTGGGACCCTAGCACCGATGAGCAGTTCTTC
many | TRBD2 | TRBJ2-2 | TRBV6-2/TRBV6-3 | CASSSIRTSGRAAGELFF | TGTGCCAGCAGTTCGATCCGGACTAGCGGGAGGGCCGCCGGGGAGCTGTTTTTT
few | - | TRBJ2-5 | TRBV27 | CASSLGGGTETQYF | TGTGCCAGCAGTTTAGGAGGGGGAACAGAGACCCAGTACTTC
few | TRBD2 | TRBJ2-5 | TRBV27 | CASARAGEETQYF | TGTGCCAGTGCAAGGGCGGGAGAAGAGACCCAGTACTTC
few | TRBD1 | TRBJ1-3 | TRBV7-2 | CASSLGQTGNTIYF | TGTGCCAGCAGCTTGGGACAGACTGGAAACACCATATATTTT
many | - | TRBJ1-1 | TRBV11-2 | CASSPPLNTEAFF | TGTGCCAGCAGCCCCCCCCTGAACACTGAAGCTTTCTTT
- | - | TRBJ1-1 | TRBV29-1 | CSVSPGPDTEAFF | TGCAGCGTTTCTCCCGGACCGGACACTGAAGCTTTCTTT
many | TRBD2 | TRBJ2-6 | TRBV6-1 | CASSTGGAGANVLTF | TGTGCCAGCAGTACGGGGGGGGCAGGGGCCAACGTCCTGACTTTC
- | - | TRBJ1-3 | TRBV4-1 | CASSQDLRGFISGNTIYF | TGCGCCAGCAGCCAAGATCTGAGAGGATTCATCTCTGGAAACACCATATATTTT
many | - | TRBJ2-1 | TRBV7-3 | CASSPKGGSNEQFF | TGTGCCAGCAGCCCGAAGGGGGGAAGCAATGAGCAGTTCTTC
- | TRBD1 | TRBJ2-1 | TRBV6-1 | CASRGQGEREQFF | TGTGCCAGCAGGGGACAGGGCGAGCGGGAGCAGTTCTTC
few | TRBD2 | TRBJ2-7 | TRBV24-1 | CATSDPTAPGTSGPSEQYF | TGTGCCACCAGTGATCCGACAGCACCCGGGACTAGCGGGCCCTCAGAGCAGTACTTC
few | - | TRBJ1-1 | TRBV7-9 | CASSHPGRLLNTEAFF | TGTGCCAGCAGCCACCCTGGTAGGCTTCTGAACACTGAAGCTTTCTTT
many | TRBD2 | TRBJ2-1 | TRBV20-1 | CSATPLAGGPPNEQFF | TGCAGTGCTACCCCGTTAGCGGGAGGTCCCCCGAATGAGCAGTTCTTC
- | - | TRBJ2-7 | TRBV29-1 | CSVYRLNRGGDEQYF | TGCAGCGTTTACCGCTTAAACAGAGGCGGGGACGAGCAGTACTTC
many | TRBD2 | TRBJ2-3 | TRBV20-1 | CSARETSGGPPYF | TGCAGTGCTAGAGAAACTAGCGGGGGCCCCCCGTATTTT
few | TRBD1 | TRBJ1-1 | TRBV10-3 | CAISPGQANTEAFF | TGTGCCATCAGTCCGGGACAGGCAAACACTGAAGCTTTCTTT
- | - | TRBJ2-1 | TRBV6-2/TRBV6-3 | CASRYDSDPTYNEQFF | TGTGCCAGCAGGTACGATAGCGATCCTACCTACAATGAGCAGTTCTTC
few | - | TRBJ2-7 | TRBV29-1 | CSVEDHSFSYEQYF | TGCAGCGTTGAAGATCACAGTTTTTCCTACGAGCAGTACTTC
- | - | TRBJ2-1 | TRBV10-3 | CAISETGLSEQFF | TGTGCCATCAGTGAGACGGGACTTTCCGAGCAGTTCTTC
many | TRBD2 | TRBJ2-7 | TRBV27 | CASRRTSGSPHEQYF | TGTGCCAGCCGTCGGACTAGCGGGAGCCCCCACGAGCAGTACTTC
- | TRBD1 | TRBJ2-2 | TRBV27 | CASSQSSVDRGYTGELLF | TGTGCCAGCAGTCAAAGCAGTGTGGACAGGGGCTATACCGGGGAGCTGTTATTT
many | - | TRBJ2-5 | TRBV20-1 | CSAIGPPIFSETQYF | TGCAGTGCTATCGGGCCTCCAATCTTTTCAGAGACCCAGTACTTC
many | - | TRBJ1-5 | TRBV18 | CASSPDRGAVQPQHF | TGTGCCAGCTCACCAGATCGGGGGGCCGTTCAGCCCCAGCATTTT
few | - | TRBJ1-2 | TRBV11-3 | CASSLVGYYGYTF | TGTGCCAGCAGCTTAGTCGGTTACTATGGCTACACCTTC
many | TRBD1 | TRBJ2-3 | TRBV30 | CAWSVLRGREGTQYF | TGTGCCTGGAGTGTATTAAGGGGGCGCGAGGGTACGCAGTATTTT
- | - | TRBJ2-1 | TRBV11-3 | CASSLQDSYNEQFF | TGTGCCAGCAGCTTACAGGACTCCTACAATGAGCAGTTCTTC
- | - | TRBJ2-1 | TRBV20-1 | CSASPGEQFF | TGCAGTGCTAGTCCCGGGGAACAGTTCTTC
- | - | TRBJ2-3 | TRBV9 | CASSVDAPDTQYF | TGTGCCAGCAGCGTTGACGCCCCAGATACGCAGTATTTT
many | - | TRBJ2-3 | TRBV24-1 | CATSDPRVEEEWDTQYF | TGTGCCACCAGTGATCCGCGGGTCGAGGAGGAGTGGGATACGCAGTATTTT
- | - | TRBJ2-7 | TRBV19 | CASSITLAATYEQYF | TGTGCCAGTAGTATTACTCTGGCAGCGACCTACGAGCAGTACTTC
- | - | TRBJ1-3 | TRBV7-9 | CASSSGGWDTIYF | TGTGCCAGCAGCTCCGGGGGCTGGGACACCATATATTTT
many | - | TRBJ2-1 | TRBV28 | CASSLWGVDEQFF | TGTGCCAGCAGTTTATGGGGGGTCGATGAGCAGTTCTTC
- | - | TRBJ1-3 | TRBV20-1 | CSARDRSGGFGNTIYF | TGCAGTGCTAGAGATCGCTCGGGGGGGTTTGGAAACACCATATATTTT
- | - | TRBJ2-5 | TRBV27 | CASRSQGSETQYF | TGTGCCAGCAGGTCACAGGGCTCAGAGACCCAGTACTTC
- | TRBD2 | TRBJ2-5 | TRBV3-1 | CASSQDSREAEETQYF | TGTGCCAGCAGCCAAGATAGCCGGGAGGCTGAAGAGACCCAGTACTTC
many | - | TRBJ1-5 | TRBV20-1 | CSAPRGGASNQPQHF | TGCAGTGCTCCCCGAGGCGGGGCTAGCAATCAGCCCCAGCATTTT